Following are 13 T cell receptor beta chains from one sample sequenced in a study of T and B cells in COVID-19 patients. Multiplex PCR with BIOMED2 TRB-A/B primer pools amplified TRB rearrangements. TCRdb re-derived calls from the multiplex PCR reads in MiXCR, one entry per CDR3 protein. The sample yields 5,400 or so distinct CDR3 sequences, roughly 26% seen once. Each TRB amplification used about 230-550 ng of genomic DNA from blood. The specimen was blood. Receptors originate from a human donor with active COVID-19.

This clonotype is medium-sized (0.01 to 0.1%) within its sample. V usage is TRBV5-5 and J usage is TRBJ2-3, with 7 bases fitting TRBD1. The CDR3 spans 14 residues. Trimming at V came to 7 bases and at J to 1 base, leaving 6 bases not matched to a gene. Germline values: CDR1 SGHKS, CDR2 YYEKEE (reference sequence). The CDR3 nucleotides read TGTGCCAGCCGTATCGGACAGGGCACAGATACGCAGTATTTT. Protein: CASRIGQGTDTQYF.

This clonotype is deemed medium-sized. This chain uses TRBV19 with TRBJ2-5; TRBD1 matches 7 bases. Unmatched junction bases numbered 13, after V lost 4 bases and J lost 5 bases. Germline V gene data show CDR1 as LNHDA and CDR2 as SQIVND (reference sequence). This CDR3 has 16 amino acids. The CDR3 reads CASSTRGQKDGETQYF. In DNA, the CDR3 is TGTGCCAGTAGTACCAGGGGACAGAAGGATGGGGAGACCCAGTACTTC.

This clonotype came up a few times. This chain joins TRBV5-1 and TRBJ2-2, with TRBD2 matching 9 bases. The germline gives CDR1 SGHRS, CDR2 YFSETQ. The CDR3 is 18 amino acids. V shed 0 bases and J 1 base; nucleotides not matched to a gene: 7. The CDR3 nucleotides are TGCGCCAGCAGCTTGGAGGGTAGCGGGGGCCGGAACACCGGGGAGCTGTTTTTT. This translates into CASSLEGSGGRNTGELFF.

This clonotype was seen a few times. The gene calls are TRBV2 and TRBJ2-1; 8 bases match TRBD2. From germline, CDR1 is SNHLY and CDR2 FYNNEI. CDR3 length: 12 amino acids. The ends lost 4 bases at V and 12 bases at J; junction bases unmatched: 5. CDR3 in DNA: TGTGCCAGCAGTGTGGGGCTAGCGGGGCAGTTCTTC. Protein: CASSVGLAGQFF. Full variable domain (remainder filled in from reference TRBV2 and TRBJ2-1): EPEVTQTPSHQVTQMGQEVILRCVPISNHLYFYWYRQILGQKVEFLVSFYNNEISEKSEIFDDQFSVERPDGSNFTLKIRSTKLEDSAMYFCASSVGLAGQFFGPGTRLTVL.

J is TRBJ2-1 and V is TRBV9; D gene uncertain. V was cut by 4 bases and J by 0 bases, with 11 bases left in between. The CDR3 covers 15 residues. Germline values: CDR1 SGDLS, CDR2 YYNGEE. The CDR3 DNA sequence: TGTGCCAGCAGCCCCCACCAGAACTCCTACAATGAGCAGTTCTTC. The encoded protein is CASSPHQNSYNEQFF.

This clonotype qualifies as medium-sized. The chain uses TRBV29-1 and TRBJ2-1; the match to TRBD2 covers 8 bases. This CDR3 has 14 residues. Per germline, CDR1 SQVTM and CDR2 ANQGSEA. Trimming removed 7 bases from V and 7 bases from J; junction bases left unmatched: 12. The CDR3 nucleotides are TGCAGCGGGGGACTAGGGTATCTTGGGAATGAGCAGTTCTTC. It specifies CSGGLGYLGNEQFF.

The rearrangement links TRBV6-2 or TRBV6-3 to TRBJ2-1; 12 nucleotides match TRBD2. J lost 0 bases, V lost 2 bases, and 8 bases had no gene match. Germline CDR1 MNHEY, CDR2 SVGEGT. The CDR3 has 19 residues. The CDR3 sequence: CASSYEASGRGGSYNEQFF. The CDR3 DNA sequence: TGTGCCAGCAGTTACGAGGCTAGCGGGAGGGGGGGCTCCTACAATGAGCAGTTCTTC.

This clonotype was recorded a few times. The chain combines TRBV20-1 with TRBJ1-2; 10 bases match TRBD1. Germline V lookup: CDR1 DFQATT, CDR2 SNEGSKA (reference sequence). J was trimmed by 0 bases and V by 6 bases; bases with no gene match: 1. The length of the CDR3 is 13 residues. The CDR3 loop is CSAGTGANYGYTF. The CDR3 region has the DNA TGCAGTGCCGGGACAGGGGCTAACTATGGCTACACCTTC.

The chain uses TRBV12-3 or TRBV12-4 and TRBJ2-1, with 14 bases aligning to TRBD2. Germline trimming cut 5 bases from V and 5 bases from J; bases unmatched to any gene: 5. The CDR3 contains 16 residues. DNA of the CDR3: TGTGCCAGCAGTGGGGGACTAGCGGGAGCGCACAATGAGCAGTTCTTC. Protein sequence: CASSGGLAGAHNEQFF.

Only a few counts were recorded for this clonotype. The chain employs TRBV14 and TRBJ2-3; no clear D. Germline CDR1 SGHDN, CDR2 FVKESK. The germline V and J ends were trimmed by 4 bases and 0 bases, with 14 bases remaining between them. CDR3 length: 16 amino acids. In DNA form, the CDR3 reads TGTGCCAGCAGCCCGTTGAAGAGTCCCAGCACAGATACGCAGTATTTT. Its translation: CASSPLKSPSTDTQYF.

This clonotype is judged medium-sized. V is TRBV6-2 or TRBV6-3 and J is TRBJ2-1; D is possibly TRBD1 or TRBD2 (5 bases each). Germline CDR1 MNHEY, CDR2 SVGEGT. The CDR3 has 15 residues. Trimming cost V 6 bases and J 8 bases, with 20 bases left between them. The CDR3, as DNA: TGTGCCAGCAGGGAACATACAGGAGGCTTAGATGAGCAGTTCTTC. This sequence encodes CASREHTGGLDEQFF.

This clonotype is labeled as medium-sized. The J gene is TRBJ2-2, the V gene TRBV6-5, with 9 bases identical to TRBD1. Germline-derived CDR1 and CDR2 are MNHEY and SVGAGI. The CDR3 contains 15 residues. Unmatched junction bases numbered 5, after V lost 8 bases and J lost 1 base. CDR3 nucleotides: TGTGCCAGCGGCCGGGACAGGGTGAACACCGGGGAGCTGTTTTTT. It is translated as CASGRDRVNTGELFF.

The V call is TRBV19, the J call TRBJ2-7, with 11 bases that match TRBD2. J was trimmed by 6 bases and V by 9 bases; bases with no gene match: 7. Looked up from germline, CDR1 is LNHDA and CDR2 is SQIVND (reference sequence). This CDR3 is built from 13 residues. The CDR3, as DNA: TGTGCCAGCAGACTAGCGGGATCTTTCGAGCAGTACTTC. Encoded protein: CASRLAGSFEQYF.